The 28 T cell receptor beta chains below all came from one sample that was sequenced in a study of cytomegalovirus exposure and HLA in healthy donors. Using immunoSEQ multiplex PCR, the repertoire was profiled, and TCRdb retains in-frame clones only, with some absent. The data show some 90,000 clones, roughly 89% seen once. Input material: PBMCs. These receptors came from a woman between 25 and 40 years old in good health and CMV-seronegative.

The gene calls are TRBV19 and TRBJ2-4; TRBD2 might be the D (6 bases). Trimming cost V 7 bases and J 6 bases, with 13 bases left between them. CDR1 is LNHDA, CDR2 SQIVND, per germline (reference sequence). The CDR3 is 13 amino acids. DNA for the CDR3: TGTGCCAGTACGGACGGGAGCTCAAACATTCAGTACTTC. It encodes CASTDGSSNIQYF. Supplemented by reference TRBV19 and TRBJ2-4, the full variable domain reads DGGITQSPKYLFRKEGQNVTLSCEQNLNHDAMYWYRQDPGQGLRLIYYSQIVNDFQKGDIAEGYSVSREKKESFPLTVTSAQKNPTAFYLCASTDGSSNIQYFGAGTRLSVL.

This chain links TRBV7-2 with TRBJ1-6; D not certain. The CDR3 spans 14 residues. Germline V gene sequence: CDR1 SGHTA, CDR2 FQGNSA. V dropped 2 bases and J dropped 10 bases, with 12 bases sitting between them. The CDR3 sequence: CASSLKRVRSPLHF. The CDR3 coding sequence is TGTGCCAGCAGCTTAAAGAGGGTCCGGTCACCCCTCCACTTT.

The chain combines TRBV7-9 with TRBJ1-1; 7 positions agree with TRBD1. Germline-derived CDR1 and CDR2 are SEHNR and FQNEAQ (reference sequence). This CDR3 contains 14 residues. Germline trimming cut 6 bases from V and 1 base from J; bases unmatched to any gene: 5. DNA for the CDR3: TGTGCCAGCAGAATGAACAGGGGGAACACTGAAGCTTTCTTT. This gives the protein CASRMNRGNTEAFF.

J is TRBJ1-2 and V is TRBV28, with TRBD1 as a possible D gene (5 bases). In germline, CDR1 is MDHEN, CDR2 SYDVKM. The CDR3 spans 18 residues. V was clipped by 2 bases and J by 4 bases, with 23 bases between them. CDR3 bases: TGTGCCAGCAGTTTAGTTGGGGCAGGGAGGCTAGAGGGCTATGGCTACACCTTC. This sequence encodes CASSLVGAGRLEGYGYTF.

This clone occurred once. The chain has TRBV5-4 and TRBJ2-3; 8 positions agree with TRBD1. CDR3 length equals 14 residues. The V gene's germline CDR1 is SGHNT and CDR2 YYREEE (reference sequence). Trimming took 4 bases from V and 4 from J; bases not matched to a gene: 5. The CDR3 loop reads CASSRGQGADTQYF. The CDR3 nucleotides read TGTGCCAGCAGCCGCGGACAGGGTGCAGATACGCAGTATTTT.

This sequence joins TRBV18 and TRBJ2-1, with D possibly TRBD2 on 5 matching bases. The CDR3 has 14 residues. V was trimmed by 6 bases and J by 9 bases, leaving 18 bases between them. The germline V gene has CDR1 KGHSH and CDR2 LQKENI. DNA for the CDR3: TGTGCCAGCTCGCCCGGGATGTACTCTGGTGAGCAGTTCTTC. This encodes CASSPGMYSGEQFF.

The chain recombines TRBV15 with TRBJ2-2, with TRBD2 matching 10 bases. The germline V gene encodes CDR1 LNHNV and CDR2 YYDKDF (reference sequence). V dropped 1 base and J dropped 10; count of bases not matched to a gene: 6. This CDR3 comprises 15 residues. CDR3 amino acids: CATSRGTSGAEELFF. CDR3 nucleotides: TGTGCCACCAGCAGAGGAACTAGCGGGGCCGAGGAGCTGTTTTTT.

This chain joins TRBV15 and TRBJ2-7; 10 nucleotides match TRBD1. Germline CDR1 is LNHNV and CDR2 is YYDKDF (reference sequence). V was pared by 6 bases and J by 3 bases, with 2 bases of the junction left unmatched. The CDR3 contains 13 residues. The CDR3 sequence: CATRRDRGYEQYF. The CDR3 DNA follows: TGTGCCACCAGACGGGACAGGGGCTACGAGCAGTACTTC.

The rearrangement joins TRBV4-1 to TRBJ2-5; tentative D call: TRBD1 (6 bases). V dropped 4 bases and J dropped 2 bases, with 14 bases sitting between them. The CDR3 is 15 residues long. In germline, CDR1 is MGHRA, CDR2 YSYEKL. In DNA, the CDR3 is TGCGCCAGCAGCCCGGTCCTCGGGACACAAGAGACCCAGTACTTC. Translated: CASSPVLGTQETQYF.

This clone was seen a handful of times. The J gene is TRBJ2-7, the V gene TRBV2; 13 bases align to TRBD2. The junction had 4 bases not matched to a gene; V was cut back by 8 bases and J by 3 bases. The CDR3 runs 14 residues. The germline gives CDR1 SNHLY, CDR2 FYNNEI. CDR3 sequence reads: CASEGLAGYYEQYF. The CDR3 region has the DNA TGTGCCAGCGAGGGACTAGCGGGATACTACGAGCAGTACTTC.

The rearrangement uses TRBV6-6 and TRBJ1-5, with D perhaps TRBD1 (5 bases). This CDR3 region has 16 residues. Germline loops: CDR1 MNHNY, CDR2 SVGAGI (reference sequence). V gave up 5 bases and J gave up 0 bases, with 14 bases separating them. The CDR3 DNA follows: TGTGCCAGCAGTAACCACCGGGACTATAGCAATCAGCCCCAGCATTTT. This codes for CASSNHRDYSNQPQHF.

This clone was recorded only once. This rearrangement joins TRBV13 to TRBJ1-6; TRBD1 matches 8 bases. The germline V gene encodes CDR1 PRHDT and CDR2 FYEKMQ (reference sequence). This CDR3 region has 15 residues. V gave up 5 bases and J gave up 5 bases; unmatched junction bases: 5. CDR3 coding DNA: TGTGCCAGCAGCCTCGGACAGGGTAATAATTCACCCCTCCACTTT. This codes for CASSLGQGNNSPLHF.

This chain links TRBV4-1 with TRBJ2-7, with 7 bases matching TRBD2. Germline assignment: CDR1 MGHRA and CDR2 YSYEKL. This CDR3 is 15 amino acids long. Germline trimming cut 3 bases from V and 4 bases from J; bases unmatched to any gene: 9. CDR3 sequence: CASSQKGLAGYEQYF. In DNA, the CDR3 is TGCGCCAGCAGCCAGAAGGGCTTAGCGGGTTACGAGCAGTACTTC.

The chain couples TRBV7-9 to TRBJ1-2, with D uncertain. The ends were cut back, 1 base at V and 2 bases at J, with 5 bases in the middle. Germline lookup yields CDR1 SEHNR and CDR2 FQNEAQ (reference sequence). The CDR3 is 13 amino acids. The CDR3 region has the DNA TGTGCCAGCAGCTTAGGGCTGAACTATGGCTACACCTTC. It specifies CASSLGLNYGYTF.

CDR3 nucleotides: TGCGCCAGCAGCTTGGTAGGGACAGGTGTCTACGAGCAGTACTTC. Amino acids: CASSLVGTGVYEQYF. The chain joins TRBV5-1 to TRBJ2-7; the match to TRBD1 covers 8 bases. The germline V gene has CDR1 SGHRS and CDR2 YFSETQ. CDR3 length: 15 residues. V lost 0 bases and J lost 3; bases outside the gene matches: 5.

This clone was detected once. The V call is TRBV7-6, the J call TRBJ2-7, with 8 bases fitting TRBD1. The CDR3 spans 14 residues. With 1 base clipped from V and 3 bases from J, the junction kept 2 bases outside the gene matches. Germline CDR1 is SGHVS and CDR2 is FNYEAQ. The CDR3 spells CASSLVGQGYEQYF. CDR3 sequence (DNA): TGTGCCAGCAGCTTAGTCGGACAGGGCTACGAGCAGTACTTC.

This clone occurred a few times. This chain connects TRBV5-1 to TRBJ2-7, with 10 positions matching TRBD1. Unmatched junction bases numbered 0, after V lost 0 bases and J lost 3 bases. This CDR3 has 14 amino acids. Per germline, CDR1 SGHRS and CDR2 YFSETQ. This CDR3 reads CASSLGTGGYEQYF. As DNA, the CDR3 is TGCGCCAGCAGCTTGGGGACAGGGGGCTACGAGCAGTACTTC.

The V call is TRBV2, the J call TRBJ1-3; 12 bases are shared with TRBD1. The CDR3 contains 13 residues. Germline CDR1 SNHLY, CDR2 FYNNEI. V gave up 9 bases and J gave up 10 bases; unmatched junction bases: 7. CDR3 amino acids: CASRDRGPSTIYF. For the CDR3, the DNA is TGTGCCAGTCGGGACAGGGGGCCTTCGACCATATATTTT.

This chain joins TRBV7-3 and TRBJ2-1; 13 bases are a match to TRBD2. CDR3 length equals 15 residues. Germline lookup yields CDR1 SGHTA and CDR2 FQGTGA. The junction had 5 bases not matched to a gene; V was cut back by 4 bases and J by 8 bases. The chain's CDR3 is CASSSGTSGTDEQFF. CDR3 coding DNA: TGTGCCAGCAGCTCCGGGACTAGCGGGACCGATGAGCAGTTCTTC.

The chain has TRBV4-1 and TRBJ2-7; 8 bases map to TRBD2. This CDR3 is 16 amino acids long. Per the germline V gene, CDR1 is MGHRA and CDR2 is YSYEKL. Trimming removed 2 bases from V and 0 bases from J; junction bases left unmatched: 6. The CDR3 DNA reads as TGCGCCAGCAGCCAAAGCTTAGCGGGGAGCTCCTACGAGCAGTACTTC. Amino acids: CASSQSLAGSSYEQYF.

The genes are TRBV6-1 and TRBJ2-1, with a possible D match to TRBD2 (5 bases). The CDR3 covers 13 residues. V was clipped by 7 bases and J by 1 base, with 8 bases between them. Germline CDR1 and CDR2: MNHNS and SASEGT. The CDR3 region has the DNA TGTGCCAGCAACGCGGGTTCCTACAATGAGCAGTTCTTC. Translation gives CASNAGSYNEQFF.

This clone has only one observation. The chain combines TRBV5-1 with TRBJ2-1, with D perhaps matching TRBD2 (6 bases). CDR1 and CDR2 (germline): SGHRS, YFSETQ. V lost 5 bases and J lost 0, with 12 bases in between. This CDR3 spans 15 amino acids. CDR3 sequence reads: CASRPLAISYNEQFF. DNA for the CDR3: TGCGCCAGCAGGCCCCTAGCGATCTCCTACAATGAGCAGTTCTTC.

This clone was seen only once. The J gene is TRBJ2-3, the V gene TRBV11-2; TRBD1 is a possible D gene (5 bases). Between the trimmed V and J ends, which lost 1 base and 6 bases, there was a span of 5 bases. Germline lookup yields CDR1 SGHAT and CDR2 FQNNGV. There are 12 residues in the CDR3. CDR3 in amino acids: CASSLGGDTQYF. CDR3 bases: TGTGCCAGCAGCTTAGGGGGCGATACGCAGTATTTT.

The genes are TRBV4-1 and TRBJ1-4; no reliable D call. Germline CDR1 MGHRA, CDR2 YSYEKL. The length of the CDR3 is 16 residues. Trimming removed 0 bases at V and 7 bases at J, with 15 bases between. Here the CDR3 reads CASSQDRGAVIEKLFF. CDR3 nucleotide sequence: TGCGCCAGCAGCCAAGATAGAGGAGCAGTGATTGAAAAACTGTTTTTT.

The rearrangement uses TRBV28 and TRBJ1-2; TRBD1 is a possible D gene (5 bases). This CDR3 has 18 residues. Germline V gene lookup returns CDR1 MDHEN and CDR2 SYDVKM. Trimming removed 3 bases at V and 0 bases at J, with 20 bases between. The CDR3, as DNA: TGTGCCAGCAGTTTGAGTCAAGGAGCACAGGTCACTAACTATGGCTACACCTTC. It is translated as CASSLSQGAQVTNYGYTF.

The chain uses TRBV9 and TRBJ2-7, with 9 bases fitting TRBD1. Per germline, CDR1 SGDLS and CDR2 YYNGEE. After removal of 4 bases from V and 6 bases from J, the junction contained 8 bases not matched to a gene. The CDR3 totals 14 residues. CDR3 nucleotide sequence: TGTGCCAGCAGCTCCCGGGACAGGGAGGTCGAGCAGTACTTC. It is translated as CASSSRDREVEQYF.

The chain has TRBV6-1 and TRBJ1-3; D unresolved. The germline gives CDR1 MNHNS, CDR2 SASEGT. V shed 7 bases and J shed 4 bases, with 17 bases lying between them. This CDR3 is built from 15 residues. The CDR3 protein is CASKSTTLGGNTIYF. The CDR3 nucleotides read TGTGCCAGCAAATCAACGACTCTTGGCGGAAACACCATATATTTT.

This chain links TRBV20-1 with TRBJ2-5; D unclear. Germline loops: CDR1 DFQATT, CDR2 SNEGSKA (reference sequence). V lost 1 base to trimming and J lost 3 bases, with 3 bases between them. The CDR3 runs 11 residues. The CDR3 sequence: CSARGEETQYF. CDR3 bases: TGCAGTGCTAGAGGAGAAGAGACCCAGTACTTC.